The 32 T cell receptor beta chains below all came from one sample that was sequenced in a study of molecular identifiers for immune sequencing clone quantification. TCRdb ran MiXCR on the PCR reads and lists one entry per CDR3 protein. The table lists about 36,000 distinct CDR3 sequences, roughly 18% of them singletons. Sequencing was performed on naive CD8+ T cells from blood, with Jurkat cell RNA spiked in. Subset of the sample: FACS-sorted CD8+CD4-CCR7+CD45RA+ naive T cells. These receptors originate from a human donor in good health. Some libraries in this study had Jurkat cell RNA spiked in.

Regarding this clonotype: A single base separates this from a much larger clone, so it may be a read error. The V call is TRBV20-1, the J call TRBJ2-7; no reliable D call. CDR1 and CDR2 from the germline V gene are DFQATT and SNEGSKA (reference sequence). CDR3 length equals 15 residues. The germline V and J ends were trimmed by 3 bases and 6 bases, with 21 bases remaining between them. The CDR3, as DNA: TGCAGTGCTAGTCACCCAATCTCCGGGCCCTGCGAGCAGTACTTC. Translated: CSASHPISGPCEQYF.

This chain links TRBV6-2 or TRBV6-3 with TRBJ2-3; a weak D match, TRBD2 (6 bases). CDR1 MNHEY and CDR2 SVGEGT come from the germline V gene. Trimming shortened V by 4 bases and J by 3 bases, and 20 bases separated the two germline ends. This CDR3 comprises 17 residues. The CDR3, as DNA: TGTGCCAGCAGTTTGGCGGCCACTGGCGGGAAGACAGATACGCAGTATTTT. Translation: CASSLAATGGKTDTQYF.

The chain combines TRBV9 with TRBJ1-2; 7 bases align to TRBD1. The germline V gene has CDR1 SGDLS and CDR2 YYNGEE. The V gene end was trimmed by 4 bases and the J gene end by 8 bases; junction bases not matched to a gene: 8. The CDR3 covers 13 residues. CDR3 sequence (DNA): TGTGCCAGCAGCACACTAGACAGGGACGGCTACACCTTC. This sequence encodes CASSTLDRDGYTF.

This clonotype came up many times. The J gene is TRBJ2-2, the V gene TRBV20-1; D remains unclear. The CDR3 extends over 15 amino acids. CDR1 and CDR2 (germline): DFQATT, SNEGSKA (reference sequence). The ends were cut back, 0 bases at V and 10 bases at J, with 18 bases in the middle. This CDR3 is CSARDPVLSIEELFF. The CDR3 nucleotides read TGCAGTGCTAGAGACCCAGTCCTCAGCATCGAGGAGCTGTTTTTT.

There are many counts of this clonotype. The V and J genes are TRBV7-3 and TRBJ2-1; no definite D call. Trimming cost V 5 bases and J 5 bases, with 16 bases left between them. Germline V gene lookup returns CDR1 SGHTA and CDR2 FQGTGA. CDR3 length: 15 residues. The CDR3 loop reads CASSLGIRHDNEQFF. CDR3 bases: TGTGCCAGCAGCCTTGGAATCCGCCACGACAATGAGCAGTTCTTC.

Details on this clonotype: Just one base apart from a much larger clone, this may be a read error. This chain's CDR3 is CSVQPTSGYEQYF. CDR3 bases: TGCAGCGTCCAACCAACTAGCGGATACGAGCAGTACTTC. V usage is TRBV29-1 and J usage is TRBJ2-7, with 8 nucleotides matching TRBD2. Germline assignment: CDR1 SQVTM and CDR2 ANQGSEA. V shed 6 bases and J 4 bases; nucleotides not matched to a gene: 8. This CDR3 is 13 amino acids long.

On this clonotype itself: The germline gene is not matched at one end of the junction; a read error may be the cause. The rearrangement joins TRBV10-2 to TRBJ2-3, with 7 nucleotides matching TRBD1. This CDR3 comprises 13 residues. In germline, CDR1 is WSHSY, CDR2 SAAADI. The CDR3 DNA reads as TGCGGCAGCAGTGCAGGGGGTGCAGATACGCAGTATTTT. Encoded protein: CGSSAGGADTQYF.

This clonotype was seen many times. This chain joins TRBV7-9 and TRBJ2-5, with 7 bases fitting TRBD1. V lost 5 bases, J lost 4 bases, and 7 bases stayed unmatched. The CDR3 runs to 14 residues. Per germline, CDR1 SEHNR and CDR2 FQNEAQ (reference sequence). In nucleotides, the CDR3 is TGTGCCAGCAGCGCACAGGGGTCAGGAGAGACCCAGTACTTC. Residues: CASSAQGSGETQYF.

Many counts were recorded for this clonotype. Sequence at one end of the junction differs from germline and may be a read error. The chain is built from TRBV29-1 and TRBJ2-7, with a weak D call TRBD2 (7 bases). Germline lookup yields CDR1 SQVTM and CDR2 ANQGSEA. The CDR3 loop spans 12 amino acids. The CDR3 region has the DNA TGCAGCGCTGAAGGGGGGGCCTACGAGCAGTACTTC. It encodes CSAEGGAYEQYF.

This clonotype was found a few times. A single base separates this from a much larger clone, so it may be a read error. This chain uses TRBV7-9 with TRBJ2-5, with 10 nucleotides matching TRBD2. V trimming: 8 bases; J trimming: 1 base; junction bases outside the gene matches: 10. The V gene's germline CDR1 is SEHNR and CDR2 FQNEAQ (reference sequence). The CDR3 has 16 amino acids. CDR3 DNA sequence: TGTGCCAGCGGCCAGGGGACTAGCGTGCGCCAAGAGACCCAGTACTTC. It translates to CASGQGTSVRQETQYF.

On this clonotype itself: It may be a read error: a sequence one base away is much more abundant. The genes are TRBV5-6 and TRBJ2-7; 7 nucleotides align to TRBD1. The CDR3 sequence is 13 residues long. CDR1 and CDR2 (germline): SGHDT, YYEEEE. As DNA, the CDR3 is TGTGCCAGCGGCTTGGGACAGACCTACGAGCAGTACTTC. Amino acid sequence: CASGLGQTYEQYF. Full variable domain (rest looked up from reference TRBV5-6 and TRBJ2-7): DAGVTQSPTHLIKTRGQQVTLRCSPKSGHDTVSWYQQALGQGPQFIFQYYEEEERQRGNFPDRFSGHQFPNYSSELNVNALLLGDSALYLCASGLGQTYEQYFGPGTRLTVT.

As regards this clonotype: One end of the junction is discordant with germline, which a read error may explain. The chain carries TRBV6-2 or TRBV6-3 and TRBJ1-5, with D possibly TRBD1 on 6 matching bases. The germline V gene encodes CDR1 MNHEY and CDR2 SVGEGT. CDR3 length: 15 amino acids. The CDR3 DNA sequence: TGTACCAGCAGATCAGAGGACAGAGGCAATCAGCCCCAGCATTTT. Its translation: CTSRSEDRGNQPQHF.

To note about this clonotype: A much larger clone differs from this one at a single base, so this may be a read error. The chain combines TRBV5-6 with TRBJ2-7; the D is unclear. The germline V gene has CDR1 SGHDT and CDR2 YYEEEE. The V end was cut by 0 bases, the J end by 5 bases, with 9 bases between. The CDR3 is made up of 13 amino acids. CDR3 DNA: TGTGCCAGCAGCTTGGGAGAAGTCCACGAGCAGTACTTC. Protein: CASSLGEVHEQYF.

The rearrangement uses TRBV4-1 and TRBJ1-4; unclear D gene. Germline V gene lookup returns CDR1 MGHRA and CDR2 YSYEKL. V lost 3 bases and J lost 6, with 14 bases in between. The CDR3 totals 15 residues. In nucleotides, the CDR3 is TGCGCCAGCAGCCACCCGGGAGGGAGGGATGAAAAACTGTTTTTT. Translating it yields CASSHPGGRDEKLFF.

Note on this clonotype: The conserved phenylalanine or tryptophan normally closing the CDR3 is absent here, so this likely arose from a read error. The CDR3 DNA reads TGTGCCATCCGGACTAGCGGCACCTACGAGCAGTACCTC. Translated: CAIRTSGTYEQYL. The V and J genes are TRBV28 and TRBJ2-7; 10 bases fit TRBD2. Germline CDR1 and CDR2: MDHEN and SYDVKM. Trimming cost V 10 bases and J 2 bases; bases outside gene matches: 5. The CDR3 length is 13 residues.

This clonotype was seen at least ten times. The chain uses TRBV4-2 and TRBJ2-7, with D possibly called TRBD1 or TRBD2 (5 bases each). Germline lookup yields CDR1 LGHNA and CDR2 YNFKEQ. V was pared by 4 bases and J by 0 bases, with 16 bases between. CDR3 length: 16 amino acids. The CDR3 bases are TGTGCCAGCAGCCCCTTGGGGACCGAGAGCTCCTACGAGCAGTACTTC. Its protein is CASSPLGTESSYEQYF.

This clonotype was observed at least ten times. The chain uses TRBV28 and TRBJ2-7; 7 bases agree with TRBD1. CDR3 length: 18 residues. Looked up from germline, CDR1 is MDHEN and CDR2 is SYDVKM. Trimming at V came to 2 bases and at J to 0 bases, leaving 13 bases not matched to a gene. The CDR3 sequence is CASSLEGAFVRPSYEQYF. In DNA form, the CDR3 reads TGTGCCAGCAGTTTAGAGGGGGCATTCGTGCGCCCCTCCTACGAGCAGTACTTC.

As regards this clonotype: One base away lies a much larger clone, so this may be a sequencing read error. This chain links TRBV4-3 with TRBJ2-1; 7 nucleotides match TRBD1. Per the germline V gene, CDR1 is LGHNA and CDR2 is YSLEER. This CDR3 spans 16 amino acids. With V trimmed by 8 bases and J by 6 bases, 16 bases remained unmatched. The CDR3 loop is CASGRLRGRSGNEQFF. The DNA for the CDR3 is TGCGCCAGCGGCCGACTAAGGGGGCGGTCCGGCAATGAGCAGTTCTTC.

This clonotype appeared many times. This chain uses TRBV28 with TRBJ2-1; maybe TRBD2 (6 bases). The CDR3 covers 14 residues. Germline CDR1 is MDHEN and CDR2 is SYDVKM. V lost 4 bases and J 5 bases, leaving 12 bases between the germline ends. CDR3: CASSSAWGDNEQFF. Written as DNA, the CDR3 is TGTGCCAGCAGTTCTGCCTGGGGGGACAATGAGCAGTTCTTC. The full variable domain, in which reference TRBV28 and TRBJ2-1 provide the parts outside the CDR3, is DVKVTQSSRYLVKRTGEKVFLECVQDMDHENMFWYRQDPGLGLRLIYFSYDVKMKEKGDIPEGYSVSREKKERFSLILESASTNQTSMYLCASSSAWGDNEQFFGPGTRLTVL.

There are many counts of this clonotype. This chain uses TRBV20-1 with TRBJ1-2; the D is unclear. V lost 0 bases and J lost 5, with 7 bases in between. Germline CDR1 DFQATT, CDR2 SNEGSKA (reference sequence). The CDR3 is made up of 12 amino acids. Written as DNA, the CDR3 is TGCAGTGCTAGAGAAATGGGATATGGCTACACCTTC. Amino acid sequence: CSAREMGYGYTF.

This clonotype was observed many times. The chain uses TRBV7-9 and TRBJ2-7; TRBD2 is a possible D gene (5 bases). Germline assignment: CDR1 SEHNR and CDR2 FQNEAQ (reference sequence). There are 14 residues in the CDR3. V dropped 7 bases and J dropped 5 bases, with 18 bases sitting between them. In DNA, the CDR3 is TGTGCCAGCACTTTCGGGGTCCCGGAGGACGAGCAGTACTTC. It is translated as CASTFGVPEDEQYF. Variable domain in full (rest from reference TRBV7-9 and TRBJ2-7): DTGVSQNPRHKITKRGQNVTFRCDPISEHNRLYWYRQTLGQGPEFLTYFQNEAQLEKSRLLSDRFSAERPKGSFSTLEIQRTEQGDSAMYLCASTFGVPEDEQYFGPGTRLTVT.

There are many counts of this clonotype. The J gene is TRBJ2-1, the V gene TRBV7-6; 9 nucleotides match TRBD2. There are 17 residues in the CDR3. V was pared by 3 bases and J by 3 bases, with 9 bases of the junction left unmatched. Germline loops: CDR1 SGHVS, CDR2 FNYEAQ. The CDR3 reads CASSFGLAGRRYNEQFF. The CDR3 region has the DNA TGTGCCAGCAGCTTTGGGCTAGCGGGAAGACGCTACAATGAGCAGTTCTTC.

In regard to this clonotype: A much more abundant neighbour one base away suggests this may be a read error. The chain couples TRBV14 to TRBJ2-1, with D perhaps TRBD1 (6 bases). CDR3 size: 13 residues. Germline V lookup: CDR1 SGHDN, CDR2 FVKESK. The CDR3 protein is CTSSATGNHEQFF. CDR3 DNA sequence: TGTACCAGCAGCGCTACAGGGAACCATGAGCAGTTCTTC.

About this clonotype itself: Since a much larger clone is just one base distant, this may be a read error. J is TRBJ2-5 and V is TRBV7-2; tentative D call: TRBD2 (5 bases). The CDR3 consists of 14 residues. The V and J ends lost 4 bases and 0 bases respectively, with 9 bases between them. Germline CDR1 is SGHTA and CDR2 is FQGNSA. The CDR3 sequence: CASSSSDYQETQYF. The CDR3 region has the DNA TGTGCCAGCAGCTCATCGGACTACCAAGAGACCCAGTACTTC.

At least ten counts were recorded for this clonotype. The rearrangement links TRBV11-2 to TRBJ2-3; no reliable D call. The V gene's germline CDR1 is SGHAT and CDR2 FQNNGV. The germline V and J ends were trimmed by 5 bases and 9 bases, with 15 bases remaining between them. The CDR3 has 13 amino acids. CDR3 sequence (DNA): TGTGCCAGCAGCCCCGACGGCACATGGACGCAGTATTTT. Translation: CASSPDGTWTQYF.

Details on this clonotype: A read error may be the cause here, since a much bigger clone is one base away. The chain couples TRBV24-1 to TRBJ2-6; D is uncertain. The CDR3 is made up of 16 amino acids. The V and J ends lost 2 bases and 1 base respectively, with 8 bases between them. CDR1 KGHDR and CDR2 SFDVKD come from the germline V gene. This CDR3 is CATSDSELSGANVLTF. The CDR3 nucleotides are TGTGCCACCAGTGATTCAGAACTATCTGGGGCCAACGTCCTGACTTTC.

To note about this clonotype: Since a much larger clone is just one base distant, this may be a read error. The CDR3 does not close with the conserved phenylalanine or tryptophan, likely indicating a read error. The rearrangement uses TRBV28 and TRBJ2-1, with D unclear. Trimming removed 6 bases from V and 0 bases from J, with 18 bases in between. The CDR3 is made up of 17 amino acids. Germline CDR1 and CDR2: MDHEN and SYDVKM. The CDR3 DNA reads TGTGCCAGCAGAGAGAACGAACTGGTCCGCTCCTACAATGAGCAGTTCTAC. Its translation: CASRENELVRSYNEQFY.

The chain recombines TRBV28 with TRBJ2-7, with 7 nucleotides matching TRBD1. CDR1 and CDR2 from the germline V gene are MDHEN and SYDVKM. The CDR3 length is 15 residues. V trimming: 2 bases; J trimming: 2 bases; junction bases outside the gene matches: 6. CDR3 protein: CASSLQGTVAYEQYF. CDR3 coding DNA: TGTGCCAGCAGTTTACAAGGGACAGTTGCCTACGAGCAGTACTTC.

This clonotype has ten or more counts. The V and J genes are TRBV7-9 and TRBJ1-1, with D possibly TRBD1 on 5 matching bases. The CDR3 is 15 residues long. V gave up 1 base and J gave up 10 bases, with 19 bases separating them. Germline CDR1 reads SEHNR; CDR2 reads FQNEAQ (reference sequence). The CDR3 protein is CASSLVLGPPSGAFF. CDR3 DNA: TGTGCCAGCAGCTTAGTATTGGGACCCCCTTCCGGAGCTTTCTTT.

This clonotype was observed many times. In DNA form, the CDR3 reads TGCGCCAGCAGGCCCAATGAGCAGTTCTTC. It is translated as CASRPNEQFF. The chain is built from TRBV4-3 and TRBJ2-1; D unclear. This CDR3 spans 10 amino acids. The germline V gene has CDR1 LGHNA and CDR2 YSLEER. Between the trimmed V and J ends, which lost 6 bases and 6 bases, there was a span of 3 bases.

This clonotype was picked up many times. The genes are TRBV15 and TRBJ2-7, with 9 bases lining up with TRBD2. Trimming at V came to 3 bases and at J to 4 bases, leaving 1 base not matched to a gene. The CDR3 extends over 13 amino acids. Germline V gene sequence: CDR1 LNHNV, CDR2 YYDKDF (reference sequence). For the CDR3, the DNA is TGTGCCACCAGCAGTAGCGGGAGTTACGAGCAGTACTTC. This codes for CATSSSGSYEQYF.

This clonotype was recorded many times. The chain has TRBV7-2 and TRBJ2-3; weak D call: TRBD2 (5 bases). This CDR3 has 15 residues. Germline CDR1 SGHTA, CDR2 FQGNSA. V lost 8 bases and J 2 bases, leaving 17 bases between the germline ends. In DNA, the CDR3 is TGTGCCAGCCTAGCAAGCGGATACAACACAGATACGCAGTATTTT. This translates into CASLASGYNTDTQYF.